This T cell receptor (beta chain) was sequenced in a study of shared clonotypes between healthy human individuals. The CDR3 spans 16 residues. V gave up 5 bases and J gave up 5 bases; unmatched junction bases: 11. Germline V gene lookup returns CDR1 SGHTA and CDR2 FQGNSA. Samples left unsorted employed tens of millions of PBMCs for genomic DNA. The test was conducted at deep level. Only in-frame clones appear in the TCRdb table, and some are missing; sequencing was by immunoSEQ multiplex PCR. Of around 500,000 clones listed, roughly 85% are singletons. The V gene is TRBV7-2, the J gene TRBJ2-1; 8 nucleotides align to TRBD2. Sequenced: PBMCs. The receptor was derived from a woman in her 40s in good health. Some clones in this sample may be carry-over from other donors' samples. CDR3 sequence: CASSPSSGSGDNEQFF. The CDR3 nucleotides read TGTGCCAGCAGCCCCTCGAGCGGGAGCGGTGACAATGAGCAGTTCTTC.